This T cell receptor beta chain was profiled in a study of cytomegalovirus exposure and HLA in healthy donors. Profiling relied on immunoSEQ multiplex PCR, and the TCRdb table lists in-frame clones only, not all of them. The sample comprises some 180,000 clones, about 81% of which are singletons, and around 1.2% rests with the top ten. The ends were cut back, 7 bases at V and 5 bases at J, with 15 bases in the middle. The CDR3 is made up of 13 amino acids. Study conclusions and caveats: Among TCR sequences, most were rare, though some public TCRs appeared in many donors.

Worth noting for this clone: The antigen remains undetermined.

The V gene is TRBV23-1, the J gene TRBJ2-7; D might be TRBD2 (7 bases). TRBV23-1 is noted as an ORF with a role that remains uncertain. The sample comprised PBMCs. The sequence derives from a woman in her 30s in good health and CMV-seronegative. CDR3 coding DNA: TGCGCCAGCAAGCGCTGGGGGGGCGACGAGCAGTACTTC. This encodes CASKRWGGDEQYF.